The 23 T cell receptor beta chains below come from one sample, sequenced in a study of cytomegalovirus exposure and HLA in healthy donors. Primers: 60 Vbeta forward and 13 Jbeta reverse. Some clones are missing from TCRdb's copy, which holds only in-frame ones; the method was immunoSEQ multiplex PCR. Of 65,000 to 90,000 clones listed, more than 65% are singletons. What was sequenced was PBMCs. The origin of the receptors is a middle-aged woman in good health and CMV-seropositive.

The chain recombines TRBV5-1 with TRBJ2-3; 9 nucleotides agree with TRBD2. Looked up from germline, CDR1 is SGHRS and CDR2 is YFSETQ. V lost 6 bases, J lost 5 bases, and 7 bases stayed unmatched. CDR3 size: 14 residues. The DNA for the CDR3 is TGCGCCAGCAAGGCGGGAGGGACGAGAGATACGCAGTATTTT. Protein sequence: CASKAGGTRDTQYF.

This chain connects TRBV5-5 to TRBJ1-1; TRBD1 agrees at 8 bases. Germline V gene sequence: CDR1 SGHKS, CDR2 YYEKEE (reference sequence). CDR3 size: 15 residues. V trimming: 4 bases; J trimming: 9 bases; junction bases outside the gene matches: 14. CDR3 amino acids: CASSANPGTGSQAFF. CDR3 nucleotides: TGTGCCAGCAGCGCAAATCCCGGGACAGGTTCTCAAGCTTTCTTT.

This clone occurred once. The gene calls are TRBV28 and TRBJ2-7, with a possible D match to TRBD2 (6 bases). The germline CDR1 and CDR2 sequences are MDHEN and SYDVKM. The CDR3 sequence is 13 residues long. V dropped 3 bases and J dropped 7 bases, with 13 bases sitting between them. CDR3 in amino acids: CASSLSGGVEQYF. As DNA, the CDR3 is TGTGCCAGCAGTTTGTCCGGGGGTGTGGAGCAGTACTTC.

The gene calls are TRBV18 and TRBJ2-2, with 10 bases matching TRBD2. The CDR3 is 17 amino acids. With V trimmed by 4 bases and J by 5 bases, 10 bases remained unmatched. Germline loops: CDR1 KGHSH, CDR2 LQKENI. The CDR3 DNA follows: TGTGCCAGCTCACGCTCAGCGGGAGGGACGGAGACCGGGGAGCTGTTTTTT. It translates to CASSRSAGGTETGELFF.

The gene calls are TRBV14 and TRBJ2-1; D not certain. V lost 2 bases and J lost 15, with 17 bases in between. Germline V gene data show CDR1 as SGHDN and CDR2 as FVKESK. The CDR3 is 13 residues long. The CDR3 here is CASSQSRGNGLFF. In DNA, the CDR3 is TGTGCCAGCAGCCAAAGTCGCGGAAACGGTCTGTTCTTC.

V usage is TRBV5-1 and J usage is TRBJ1-1, with 8 nucleotides matching TRBD1. The CDR3 runs 18 residues. The germline CDR1 and CDR2 sequences are SGHRS and YFSETQ. The junction had 14 bases not matched to a gene; V was cut back by 0 bases and J by 4 bases. The chain's CDR3 is CASSLVWARGLSGTEAFF. CDR3 sequence (DNA): TGCGCCAGCAGCTTGGTTTGGGCCAGGGGGCTAAGTGGCACTGAAGCTTTCTTT.

On this clone: A read error likely explains this, since a far larger clone differs by one base. V is TRBV7-8 and J is TRBJ2-7; the D gene is possibly TRBD2 (5 bases). Germline assignment: CDR1 SGHVS and CDR2 FQNEAQ. Trimming removed 1 base at V and 2 bases at J, with 9 bases between. This CDR3 is 14 amino acids long. CDR3 sequence: CASSLVGGPYEQYF. CDR3 DNA: TGTGCCAGCAGCTTAGTAGGAGGACCCTACGAGCAGTACTTC.

This chain uses TRBV6-6 with TRBJ2-7; 7 bases map to TRBD2. The germline gives CDR1 MNHNY, CDR2 SVGAGI (reference sequence). The CDR3 contains 14 residues. V was clipped by 8 bases and J by 3 bases; unmatched bases: 10. The CDR3 DNA sequence: TGTGCCAGCGGGAAAGGCGGGAGTGACTACGAGCAGTACTTC. It specifies CASGKGGSDYEQYF.

V usage is TRBV5-1 and J usage is TRBJ1-2; 12 bases align to TRBD1. In germline, CDR1 is SGHRS, CDR2 YFSETQ. This CDR3 comprises 16 residues. V trimming: 3 bases; J trimming: 6 bases; junction bases outside the gene matches: 9. The CDR3 protein is CASSSNPGTGGNGYTF. In DNA, the CDR3 is TGCGCCAGCAGCTCGAATCCAGGGACAGGGGGCAATGGCTACACCTTC.

The chain combines TRBV30 with TRBJ2-3; a possible D gene is TRBD2 (6 bases). Trimming removed 4 bases at V and 1 base at J, with 12 bases between. CDR1 and CDR2 (germline): GTSNPN, SVGIG (reference sequence). The CDR3 runs 14 residues. In nucleotides, the CDR3 is TGTGCCTGGAAGCGGCGGGGCGGCACAGATACGCAGTATTTT. Translating gives CAWKRRGGTDTQYF. The whole variable domain, remainder taken from reference TRBV30 and TRBJ2-3, is SQTIHQWPATLVQPVGSPLSLECTVEGTSNPNLYWYRQAAGRGLQLLFYSVGIGQISSEVPQNLSASRPQDRQFILSSKKLLLSDSGFYLCAWKRRGGTDTQYFGPGTRLTVL.

The chain joins TRBV6-6 to TRBJ2-7; perhaps TRBD2 as D (5 bases). This CDR3 is built from 15 residues. The germline V gene encodes CDR1 MNHNY and CDR2 SVGAGI (reference sequence). Trimming removed 6 bases at V and 3 bases at J, with 18 bases between. For the CDR3, the DNA is TGTGCCAGCAGGGGGAGCCCTTACCTGATCTACGAGCAGTACTTC. Its translation is CASRGSPYLIYEQYF.

The V call is TRBV7-9, the J call TRBJ2-3; D perhaps matches TRBD2 (6 bases). This CDR3 spans 13 amino acids. Germline loops: CDR1 SEHNR, CDR2 FQNEAQ (reference sequence). With 3 bases removed from V and 7 bases from J, the gap between germline ends came to 11 bases. For the CDR3, the DNA is TGTGCCAGCAGCTTCCCGGGGGTGTATACGCAGTATTTT. Protein product: CASSFPGVYTQYF.

The chain couples TRBV29-1 to TRBJ1-1; 9 nucleotides agree with TRBD1. CDR1 is SQVTM and CDR2 is ANQGSEA in the germline V gene. The CDR3 length is 16 residues. The V segment lost 4 bases and the J segment 10 bases; nucleotides outside the gene matches: 19. This chain's CDR3 is CSVVLFSGTGSLLAFF. Written as DNA, the CDR3 is TGCAGCGTTGTATTGTTTAGTGGGACAGGGTCCCTGTTAGCTTTCTTT.

The chain combines TRBV19 with TRBJ1-2; TRBD1 is a possible D gene (5 bases). Germline-derived CDR1 and CDR2 are LNHDA and SQIVND (reference sequence). The length of the CDR3 is 14 residues. V gave up 5 bases and J gave up 3 bases, with 13 bases separating them. In nucleotides, the CDR3 is TGTGCCAGTAGTGGAGGATGGGGGGACTATGGCTACACCTTC. It codes for CASSGGWGDYGYTF. The full variable domain, completed using reference TRBV19 and TRBJ1-2, is DGGITQSPKYLFRKEGQNVTLSCEQNLNHDAMYWYRQDPGQGLRLIYYSQIVNDFQKGDIAEGYSVSREKKESFPLTVTSAQKNPTAFYLCASSGGWGDYGYTFGSGTRLTVV.

This clone was counted only a few times. Here the CDR3 DNA reads TGTGCCAGCACCGCGCCGGGCTCCTACAATGAGCAGTTCTTC. It yields the protein CASTAPGSYNEQFF. The chain uses TRBV7-2 and TRBJ2-1, with D uncertain. The V end was cut by 7 bases, the J end by 0 bases, with 10 bases between. Germline CDR1 and CDR2: SGHTA and FQGNSA. The CDR3 runs to 14 residues. The entire variable domain, with the rest obtained from reference TRBV7-2 and TRBJ2-1, is as follows: GAGVSQSPSNKVTEKGKDVELRCDPISGHTALYWYRQSLGQGLEFLIYFQGNSAPDKSGLPSDRFSAERTGGSVSTLTIQRTQQEDSAVYLCASTAPGSYNEQFFGPGTRLTVL.

This rearrangement joins TRBV7-2 to TRBJ1-5; D remains ambiguous. Germline CDR1 SGHTA, CDR2 FQGNSA. CDR3 length equals 15 residues. V gave up 1 base and J gave up 0 bases, with 7 bases separating them. The DNA for the CDR3 is TGTGCCAGCAGCTTAGTTGCCGGTAGCAATCAGCCCCAGCATTTT. The encoded protein is CASSLVAGSNQPQHF.

Of note for this clone: An end of the junction differs from the germline gene, which may be a read error. The rearrangement joins TRBV29-1 to TRBJ2-7, with TRBD1 matching over 10 bases. This CDR3 contains 16 residues. The V gene's germline CDR1 is SQVTM and CDR2 ANQGSEA. CDR3: CSIEGLDRGQVYEQYF. The CDR3 bases are TGCAGCATTGAAGGGTTAGACAGGGGGCAAGTCTACGAGCAGTACTTC.

V is TRBV27 and J is TRBJ1-1, with D possibly TRBD1 on 6 matching bases. The CDR3 has 14 amino acids. Germline lookup yields CDR1 MNHEY and CDR2 SMNVEV (reference sequence). V was pared by 5 bases and J by 1 base, with 11 bases between. The CDR3 here is CASSGGQTNTEAFF. CDR3 coding DNA: TGTGCCAGCAGTGGTGGACAGACGAACACTGAAGCTTTCTTT.

The rearrangement uses TRBV4-3 and TRBJ2-3, with a weak D call TRBD2 (5 bases). Per germline, CDR1 LGHNA and CDR2 YSLEER. This CDR3 spans 15 amino acids. V shed 4 bases and J shed 4 bases, with 15 bases lying between them. Here the CDR3 reads CASSPYLGVADTQYF. CDR3 bases: TGCGCCAGCAGCCCATACCTCGGGGTCGCAGATACGCAGTATTTT.

As concerns this clone: This is likely a read error, given that the CDR3 carries no conserved phenylalanine or tryptophan at its end. The genes are TRBV29-1 and TRBJ1-5; D is unclear. Trimming removed 6 bases at V and 2 bases at J, with 8 bases between. Germline CDR1 reads SQVTM; CDR2 reads ANQGSEA. The CDR3 consists of 12 residues. CDR3 region: CSVREGNQPQHV. The CDR3 DNA reads as TGCAGCGTAAGGGAGGGCAATCAGCCCCAGCATGTT.

In the case of this clone: Other DNA sequences in the sample encode the same CDR3. This chain uses TRBV11-3 with TRBJ2-7, with TRBD2 as a possible D gene (5 bases). CDR3 length: 13 residues. Trimming stripped 1 base from V and 7 bases from J, with 11 bases between. From germline, CDR1 is SGHNT and CDR2 YENEEA. The CDR3 reads CASSLVDRGEQYF. DNA for the CDR3: TGTGCCAGCAGCTTAGTTGACCGAGGGGAGCAGTACTTC.

J is TRBJ1-1 and V is TRBV19; maybe TRBD1 (5 bases). The germline V and J ends were trimmed by 7 bases and 2 bases, with 11 bases remaining between them. Germline lookup yields CDR1 LNHDA and CDR2 SQIVND (reference sequence). The CDR3 consists of 13 residues. The CDR3, as DNA: TGTGCCAGTATCCGGGGGACTAACACTGAAGCTTTCTTT. It yields the protein CASIRGTNTEAFF.

This chain links TRBV5-1 with TRBJ2-2, with a tentative D call TRBD2 (6 bases). V was cut by 0 bases and J by 4 bases, with 10 bases left in between. This CDR3 spans 15 amino acids. The germline CDR1 and CDR2 sequences are SGHRS and YFSETQ. Here the CDR3 DNA reads TGCGCCAGCAGCTTGGCCGTGGGGGGCACCGGGGAGCTGTTTTTT. It encodes CASSLAVGGTGELFF. Using reference TRBV5-1 and TRBJ2-2 for the parts outside the CDR3, the full variable domain is KAGVTQTPRYLIKTRGQQVTLSCSPISGHRSVSWYQQTPGQGLQFLFEYFSETQRNKGNFPGRFSGRQFSNSRSEMNVSTLELGDSALYLCASSLAVGGTGELFFGEGSRLTVL.